What follows describes a single T cell receptor (beta chain). The target antigen is unknown. The data belong to a study of blood T cells in healthy people across ages. Findings of the study overall: Higher diversity and more naive CD4+ cells were features of long-lived donors, compared to aged donors.

The donors, all healthy, were Caucasians living in Russia, aged roughly 6 to 100. Then a second PCR, running about 7 to 11 cycles, was carried out with a sample-barcoded 5' primer and a J-beta primer mix. MiXCR was run by TCRdb on the 5' RACE reads, yielding one entry per CDR3 protein. The table records around 650,000 distinct CDR3 sequences, about 30% of them present only once. The CDR3 runs 15 residues. The germline gives CDR1 SGHRS, CDR2 YFSETQ. The V gene end was trimmed by 0 bases and the J gene end by 5 bases; junction bases not matched to a gene: 6. The chain is built from TRBV5-1 and TRBJ2-5; 8 bases align to TRBD1. The material sequenced was blood. The receptor comes from an elderly woman in good health. The CDR3 nucleotides are TGCGCCAGCAGCTTGGGGACAGGGTGGACGGAGACCCAGTACTTC. Translating it yields CASSLGTGWTETQYF.